The rows below give T cell receptor beta chains drawn from one sample of a study of T cell responses to AZD1222 COVID-19 vaccine. Sequencing used immunoSEQ multiplex PCR; TCRdb keeps in-frame clones, though not all of them. This table has 100,000 to 130,000 clones, about 89% appearing once. This specimen consisted of peripheral blood, obtained 28 days after the second AZD1222 dose. Receptors originate from an adult who received the AZD1222 COVID-19 vaccine. The CDR3 runs from the conserved cysteine through the conserved F or W. D genes are given only for firm matches. The size of a clone is reported for some rows only, either as once, few or many, or as a class for expanded clones.

V: TRBV7-9; size: .; D: TRBD1; J: TRBJ1-2; DNA: TGTGCCAGCAGCTTGGGACAGTCCTATGGCTACACCTTC; CDR3: CASSLGQSYGYTF
V: TRBV13; size: .; D: .; J: TRBJ2-1; DNA: TGTGCCAGCAGCTTTTACCGGGCCTCCTACAATGAGCAGTTCTTC; CDR3: CASSFYRASYNEQFF
V: TRBV11-2; size: .; D: TRBD2; J: TRBJ2-1; DNA: TGTGCCAGCAGCCCTTCTAGCGGGAGCGTTGGAGGTGAGCAGTTCTTC; CDR3: CASSPSSGSVGGEQFF
V: TRBV30; size: .; D: .; J: TRBJ1-2; DNA: TGTGCCTGGAGTGTTAGGGGCGCGGATGGCTACACCTTC; CDR3: CAWSVRGADGYTF
V: TRBV19; size: .; D: .; J: TRBJ2-2; DNA: TGTGCCAGCCGAGTGACGGGGGGCGACGGGGAGCTGTTTTTT; CDR3: CASRVTGGDGELFF
V: TRBV5-1; size: .; D: TRBD1; J: TRBJ1-2; DNA: TGCGCCAGCAGGAAGGACAGGGGAATTAACTATGGCTACACCTTC; CDR3: CASRKDRGINYGYTF
V: TRBV6-5; size: .; D: TRBD1; J: TRBJ1-1; DNA: TGTGCCAGCAGTTACCGGACAGGGCTGAACACTGAAGCTTTCTTT; CDR3: CASSYRTGLNTEAFF
V: TRBV11-2; size: .; D: .; J: TRBJ2-5; DNA: TGTGCCAGCAGCTTAGGAGTGTCCCAAGAGACCCAGTACTTC; CDR3: CASSLGVSQETQYF
V: TRBV4-2; size: few; D: .; J: TRBJ1-1; DNA: TGTGCCAGCAGCCAAGAGTACGGGTCTGGGGGGAACACTGAAGCTTTCTTT; CDR3: CASSQEYGSGGNTEAFF
V: TRBV28; size: .; D: .; J: TRBJ2-7; DNA: TGTGCCAGCAGCCGGTGGTTGGTGGACTTC; CDR3: CASSRWLVDF
V: TRBV5-6; size: .; D: TRBD1; J: TRBJ2-7; DNA: TGTGCCAGCAGCGATGGACAGGGGTACTACGAGCAGTACTTC; CDR3: CASSDGQGYYEQYF
V: TRBV5-1; size: .; D: TRBD1; J: TRBJ1-5; DNA: TGCGCCAGCAGCTTGGCAGGAACCCCGACAGGGGAAAGCAATCAGCCCCAGCATTTT; CDR3: CASSLAGTPTGESNQPQHF
V: TRBV19; size: .; D: TRBD1; J: TRBJ2-7; DNA: TGTGCCAGTAGTATCCGGACAGGGGGCGGCTACGAGCAGTACTTC; CDR3: CASSIRTGGGYEQYF
V: TRBV27; size: .; D: .; J: TRBJ1-2; DNA: TGTGCCAGCAGTTCGTCCGGGTCCCAGGTACGCTACACCTTC; CDR3: CASSSSGSQVRYTF
V: TRBV5-4; size: few; D: .; J: TRBJ2-1; DNA: TGTGCCAGCAGCTTAGGGACATACCCTACAATGAAGCAGTTCTTC; CDR3: CASSLGTYPTMKQFF
V: TRBV3-1/TRBV3-2; size: .; D: .; J: TRBJ2-7; DNA: TGTGCCAGCAGCCTGAGTGACATGGAGCAGTACTTC; CDR3: CASSLSDMEQYF
V: TRBV5-1; size: .; D: TRBD1; J: TRBJ1-6; DNA: TGCGCCAGCAGCTTAACTAGCCGGACAGGGCGCCTAGGTAATTCACCCCTCCACTTT; CDR3: CASSLTSRTGRLGNSPLHF
V: TRBV19; size: .; D: .; J: TRBJ1-5; DNA: TGTGCCAGTAGTATAGGGCAGCTAAGCAATCAGCCCCAGCATTTT; CDR3: CASSIGQLSNQPQHF
V: TRBV3-1/TRBV3-2; size: few; D: TRBD1; J: TRBJ1-5; DNA: TGTGCCAGCAGCCCTACAGGGGGCCGTCAGCCCCAGCATTTT; CDR3: CASSPTGGRQPQHF
V: TRBV19; size: .; D: TRBD1; J: TRBJ1-2; DNA: TGTGCCAGTAGTACCGATAGCTGGACAGGGGAGCGGAATTTTGGCTACACCTTC; CDR3: CASSTDSWTGERNFGYTF
V: TRBV27; size: .; D: TRBD1; J: TRBJ2-7; DNA: TGTGCCAGCAGTTCAGGGGGCTACGAGCAGTACTTC; CDR3: CASSSGGYEQYF
V: TRBV11-2; size: .; D: TRBD1; J: TRBJ1-2; DNA: TGTGCCAGCAGCTCGGCCCGGACAGGATATGGCTACACCTTC; CDR3: CASSSARTGYGYTF
V: TRBV28; size: .; D: .; J: TRBJ1-5; DNA: TGTGCCAGCAGCCCCCGTCTTTCCCAGACGCCCCAGCATTTT; CDR3: CASSPRLSQTPQHF
V: TRBV27; size: .; D: TRBD1; J: TRBJ2-1; DNA: TGTGCCAGCAGCCTTTTTAGGGGGCAGGGTGAGCAGTTCTTC; CDR3: CASSLFRGQGEQFF
V: TRBV15; size: .; D: TRBD1; J: TRBJ1-5; DNA: TGTGCCACCAGCAGAGGCCGGGACAGGGTCCTCCTGCCCCAGCATTTT; CDR3: CATSRGRDRVLLPQHF
V: TRBV9; size: .; D: TRBD1; J: TRBJ2-5; DNA: TGTGCCAGCAGCTCTCGGACAGGGGAGGTGGAGACCCAGTACTTC; CDR3: CASSSRTGEVETQYF
V: TRBV24-1; size: .; D: .; J: TRBJ1-4; DNA: TGTGCCACCAGTGATTACGGACAAATTAATGAAAAACTGTTTTTT; CDR3: CATSDYGQINEKLFF
V: TRBV27; size: .; D: .; J: TRBJ1-2; DNA: TGTGCTACCAGATCCGGAGGCCACCCCGATGGCTACACCTTC; CDR3: CATRSGGHPDGYTF
V: TRBV6-5; size: .; D: .; J: TRBJ2-2; DNA: TGTGCCAGCAGTTACGAGGGGAAGAACACCGGGGAGCTGTTTTTT; CDR3: CASSYEGKNTGELFF
V: TRBV11-2; size: few; D: .; J: TRBJ2-3; DNA: TGTGCCAGCAGCCCTCCCTACACAGATACGCAGTATTTT; CDR3: CASSPPYTDTQYF
V: TRBV19; size: .; D: .; J: TRBJ1-1; DNA: TGTGCCAGTAGCCGGGCCGGGGGGTCGGTGAACACTGAAGCTTTCTTT; CDR3: CASSRAGGSVNTEAFF
V: TRBV3-1/TRBV3-2; size: .; D: .; J: TRBJ2-1; DNA: TGTGCCAGCAGCCAAGCGGCCACTAGCAGCTACAATGAGCAGTTCTTC; CDR3: CASSQAATSSYNEQFF
V: TRBV14; size: once; D: TRBD1; J: TRBJ1-1; DNA: TGTGCCAGCAGCCATGCAGGGGGCACTGAAGCTTTCTTT; CDR3: CASSHAGGTEAFF
V: TRBV3-1/TRBV3-2; size: .; D: .; J: TRBJ1-6; DNA: TGTGCCAGCAGCCAAGATCAGGGGAACACCTATAATTCACCCCTCCACTTT; CDR3: CASSQDQGNTYNSPLHF
V: TRBV7-6; size: .; D: .; J: TRBJ2-7; DNA: TGTGCCAGCAGCTATCACCCCGACGCGGGTTGGGCAGGGATGTTCTACGAGCAGTACTTC; CDR3: CASSYHPDAGWAGMFYEQYF
V: TRBV11-2; size: .; D: .; J: TRBJ1-1; DNA: TGTGCCAGCAGCTTAATATCGGGGACTATGAACACTGAAGCTTTCTTT; CDR3: CASSLISGTMNTEAFF
V: TRBV5-1; size: .; D: .; J: TRBJ1-1; DNA: TGCGCCAGCACCATTGACGGTAGCACTGAAGCTTTCTTT; CDR3: CASTIDGSTEAFF
V: TRBV6-6; size: .; D: .; J: TRBJ2-5; DNA: TGTGCCAGCAAGGGCGGGGCAGAGACCCAGTACTTC; CDR3: CASKGGAETQYF
V: TRBV27; size: .; D: TRBD2; J: TRBJ2-2; DNA: TGTGCCAGCAGTTTAAGGGGACTAGCGGGAGGCTTCACCGGGGAGCTGTTTTTT; CDR3: CASSLRGLAGGFTGELFF
V: TRBV29-1; size: .; D: TRBD2; J: TRBJ2-5; DNA: TGCAGCTGGACCGGCGGGGGCCAAGAGACCCAGTACTTC; CDR3: CSWTGGGQETQYF
V: TRBV10-3; size: .; D: .; J: TRBJ2-3; DNA: TGTGCCATCAGGGGATCGACCGATACGCAGTATTTT; CDR3: CAIRGSTDTQYF
V: TRBV5-5; size: .; D: .; J: TRBJ2-7; DNA: TGTGCCAGCACCCTACCCGGGGGCCTGGACTACGAGCAGTACTTC; CDR3: CASTLPGGLDYEQYF
V: TRBV7-8; size: .; D: TRBD2; J: TRBJ2-7; DNA: TGTGCCAGCAGCCTCTTCGCTAGCGGGACTTCCTCCTACGAGCAGTACTTC; CDR3: CASSLFASGTSSYEQYF
V: TRBV12-3/TRBV12-4; size: .; D: .; J: TRBJ2-2; DNA: TGTGCCAGCACCAGAGGCGGGGAGCTGTTTTTT; CDR3: CASTRGGELFF
V: TRBV4-2; size: few; D: .; J: TRBJ1-4; DNA: TGTGCCAGCAGCCAAGATGAGGTTCGGGAAAAACTGTTTTTT; CDR3: CASSQDEVREKLFF
V: TRBV18; size: .; D: .; J: TRBJ1-1; DNA: TGTGCCAGCTCACCACCCGGGAGGGTGAACACTGAAGCTTTCTTT; CDR3: CASSPPGRVNTEAFF
V: TRBV7-9; size: .; D: .; J: TRBJ1-2; DNA: TGTGCCACCTCCGGACGCCTTAACTATGGCTACACCTTC; CDR3: CATSGRLNYGYTF
V: TRBV19; size: once; D: .; J: TRBJ1-3; DNA: TGTGCCAGTATTGACAGCAGGATCCCCTCTGGAAACACCATATATTTT; CDR3: CASIDSRIPSGNTIYF
V: TRBV5-1; size: .; D: .; J: TRBJ2-6; DNA: TGCGCCAGCCTTGACAGCCCCTCTGGGGCCAACGTCCTGACTTTC; CDR3: CASLDSPSGANVLTF
V: TRBV2; size: .; D: .; J: TRBJ1-5; DNA: TGTGCCAGCAGTGAAGCAGGGTATAGCAATCAGCCCCAGCATTTT; CDR3: CASSEAGYSNQPQHF
V: TRBV28; size: .; D: TRBD1; J: TRBJ2-1; DNA: TGTGCCAGCAGTTTGCCGCTTGGACAGGGGGCCGATGAGCAGTTCTTC; CDR3: CASSLPLGQGADEQFF
V: TRBV27; size: once; D: TRBD1; J: TRBJ1-1; DNA: TGTGCCAGCAGTTCCCACCGGGACAGGGAACTTGGTGGAGCTTTCTTT; CDR3: CASSSHRDRELGGAFF
V: TRBV28; size: .; D: .; J: TRBJ2-6; DNA: TGTGCCAGCAGTTTTAAATTAGACAGGATCAACGTCCTGACTTTC; CDR3: CASSFKLDRINVLTF